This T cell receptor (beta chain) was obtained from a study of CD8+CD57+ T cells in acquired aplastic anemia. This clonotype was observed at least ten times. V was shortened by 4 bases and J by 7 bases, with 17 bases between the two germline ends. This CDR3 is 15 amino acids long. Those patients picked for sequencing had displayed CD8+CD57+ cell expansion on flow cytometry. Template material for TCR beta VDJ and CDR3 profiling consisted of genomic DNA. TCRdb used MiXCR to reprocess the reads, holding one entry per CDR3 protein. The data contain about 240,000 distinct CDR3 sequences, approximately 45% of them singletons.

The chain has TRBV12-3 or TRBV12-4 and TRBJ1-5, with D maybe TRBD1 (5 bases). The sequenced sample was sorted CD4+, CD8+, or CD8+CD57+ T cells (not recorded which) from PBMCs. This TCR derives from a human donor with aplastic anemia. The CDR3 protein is CASSSRTDRGQPQHF. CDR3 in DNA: TGTGCCAGCAGTTCCCGTACTGACAGAGGCCAGCCCCAGCATTTT.